This T cell receptor beta chain was sequenced in a study of cytomegalovirus exposure and HLA in healthy donors. Study results and limitations: A later look showed TCR association rates differing by HLA locus, highest for DRB1 and lowest for HLA-C. A prior analysis recorded that most TCR beta V segments were productive about 87% or about 30% of the time.

Trimming cost V 3 bases and J 4 bases, with 15 bases left between them. Germline V gene sequence: CDR1 MNHNS, CDR2 SASEGT. The CDR3 covers 15 residues. PCR involved 60 Vbeta and 13 Jbeta primers. Here immunoSEQ multiplex PCR was the method, and the copy in TCRdb shows in-frame clones only, minus some. The sample records 150,000 to 160,000 clones, roughly 82% being singletons. Concerning this clone: Its specificity is not known.

Sample: PBMCs. The receptor's source is a woman aged 45-60 years in good health and CMV-seropositive. The J gene is TRBJ1-2, the V gene TRBV6-1; D unresolved. CDR3 in amino acids: CASSEVGGLSYGYTF. DNA for the CDR3: TGTGCCAGCAGTGAGGTCGGAGGGCTCAGCTATGGCTACACCTTC.